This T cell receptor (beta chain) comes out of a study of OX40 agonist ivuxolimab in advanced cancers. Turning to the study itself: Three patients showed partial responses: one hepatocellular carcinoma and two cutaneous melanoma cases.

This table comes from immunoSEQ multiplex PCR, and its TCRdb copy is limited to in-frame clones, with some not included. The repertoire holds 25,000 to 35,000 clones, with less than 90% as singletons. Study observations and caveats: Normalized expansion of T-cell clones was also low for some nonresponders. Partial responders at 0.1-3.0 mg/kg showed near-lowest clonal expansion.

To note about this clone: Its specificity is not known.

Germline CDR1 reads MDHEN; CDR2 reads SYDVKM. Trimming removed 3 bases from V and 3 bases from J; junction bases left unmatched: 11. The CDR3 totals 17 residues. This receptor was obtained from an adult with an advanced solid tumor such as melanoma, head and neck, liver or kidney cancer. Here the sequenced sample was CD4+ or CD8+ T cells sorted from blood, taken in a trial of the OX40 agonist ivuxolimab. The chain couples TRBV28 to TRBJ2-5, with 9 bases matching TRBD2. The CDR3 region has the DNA TGTGCCAGCAGTTTGGTAGCGGGGGAGGATACTAAAGAGACCCAGTACTTC. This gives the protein CASSLVAGEDTKETQYF.